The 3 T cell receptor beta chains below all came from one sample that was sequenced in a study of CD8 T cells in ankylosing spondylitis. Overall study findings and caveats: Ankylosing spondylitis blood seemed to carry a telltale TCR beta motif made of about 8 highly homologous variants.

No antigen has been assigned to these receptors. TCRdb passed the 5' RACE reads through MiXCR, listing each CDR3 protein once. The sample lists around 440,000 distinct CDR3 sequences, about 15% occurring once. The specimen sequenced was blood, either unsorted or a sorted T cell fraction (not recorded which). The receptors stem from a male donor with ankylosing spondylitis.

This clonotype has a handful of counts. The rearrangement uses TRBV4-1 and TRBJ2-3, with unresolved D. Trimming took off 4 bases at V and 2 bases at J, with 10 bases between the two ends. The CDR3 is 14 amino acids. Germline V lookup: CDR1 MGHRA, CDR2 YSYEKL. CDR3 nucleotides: TGCGCCAGCAGCCTTTGGAGTGACACAGATACGCAGTATTTT. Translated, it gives CASSLWSDTDTQYF.

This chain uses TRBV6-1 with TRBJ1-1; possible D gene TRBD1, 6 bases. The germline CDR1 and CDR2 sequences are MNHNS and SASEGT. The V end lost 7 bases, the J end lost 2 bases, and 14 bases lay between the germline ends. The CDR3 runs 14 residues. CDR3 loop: CASTSGQSNTEAFF. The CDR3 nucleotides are TGTGCCAGCACGAGCGGACAGTCTAACACTGAAGCTTTCTTT.

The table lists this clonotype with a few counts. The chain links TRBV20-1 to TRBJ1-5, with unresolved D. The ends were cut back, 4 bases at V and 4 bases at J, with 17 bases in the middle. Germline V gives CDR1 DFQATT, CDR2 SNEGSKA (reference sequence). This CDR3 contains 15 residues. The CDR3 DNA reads TGCAGTGCTAACAAGGACTTCCACAGAAATCAGCCCCAGCATTTT. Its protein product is CSANKDFHRNQPQHF.